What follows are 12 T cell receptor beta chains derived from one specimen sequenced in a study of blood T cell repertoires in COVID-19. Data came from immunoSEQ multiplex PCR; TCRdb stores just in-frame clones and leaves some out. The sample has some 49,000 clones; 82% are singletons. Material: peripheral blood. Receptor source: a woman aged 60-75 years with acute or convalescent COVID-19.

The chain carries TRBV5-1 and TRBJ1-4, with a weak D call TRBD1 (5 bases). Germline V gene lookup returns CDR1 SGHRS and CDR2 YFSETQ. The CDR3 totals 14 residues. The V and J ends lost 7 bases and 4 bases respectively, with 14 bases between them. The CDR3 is CASGKDTYNEKLFF. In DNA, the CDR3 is TGCGCCAGCGGTAAGGACACCTATAATGAAAAACTGTTTTTT.

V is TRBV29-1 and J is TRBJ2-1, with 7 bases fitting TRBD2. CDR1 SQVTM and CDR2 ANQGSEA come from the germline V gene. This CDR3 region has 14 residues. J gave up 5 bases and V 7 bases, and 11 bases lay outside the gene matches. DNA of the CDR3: TGCAGCGCTGATGAAGGCGGGAGAAACAATGAGCAGTTCTTC. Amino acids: CSADEGGRNNEQFF.

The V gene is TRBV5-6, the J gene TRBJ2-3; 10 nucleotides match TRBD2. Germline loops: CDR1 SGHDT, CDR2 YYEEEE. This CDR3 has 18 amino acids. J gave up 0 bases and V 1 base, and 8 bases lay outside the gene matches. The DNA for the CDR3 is TGTGCCAGCAGCTTGTTCACATCGACTAGCGGGAGCACAGATACGCAGTATTTT. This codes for CASSLFTSTSGSTDTQYF. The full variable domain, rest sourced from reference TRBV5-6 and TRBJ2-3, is DAGVTQSPTHLIKTRGQQVTLRCSPKSGHDTVSWYQQALGQGPQFIFQYYEEEERQRGNFPDRFSGHQFPNYSSELNVNALLLGDSALYLCASSLFTSTSGSTDTQYFGPGTRLTVL.

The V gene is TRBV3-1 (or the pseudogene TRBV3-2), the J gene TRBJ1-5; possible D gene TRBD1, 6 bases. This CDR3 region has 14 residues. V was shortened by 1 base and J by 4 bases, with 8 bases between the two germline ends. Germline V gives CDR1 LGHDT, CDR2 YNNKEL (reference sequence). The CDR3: CASSQGRGNQPQHF. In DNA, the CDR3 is TGTGCCAGCAGCCAAGGCAGGGGAAATCAGCCCCAGCATTTT.

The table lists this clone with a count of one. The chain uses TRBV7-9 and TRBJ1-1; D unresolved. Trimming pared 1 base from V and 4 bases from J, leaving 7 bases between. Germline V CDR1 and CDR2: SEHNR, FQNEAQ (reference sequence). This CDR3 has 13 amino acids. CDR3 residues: CASSLDAGTEAFF. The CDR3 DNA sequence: TGTGCCAGCAGCTTAGATGCGGGCACTGAAGCTTTCTTT.

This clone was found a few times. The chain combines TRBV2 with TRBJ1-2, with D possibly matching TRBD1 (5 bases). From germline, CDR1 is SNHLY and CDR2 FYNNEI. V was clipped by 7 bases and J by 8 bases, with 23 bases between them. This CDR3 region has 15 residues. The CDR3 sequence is CASIPMVYGGKGYTF. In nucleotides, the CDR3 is TGTGCCAGCATCCCAATGGTCTACGGGGGGAAAGGCTACACCTTC.

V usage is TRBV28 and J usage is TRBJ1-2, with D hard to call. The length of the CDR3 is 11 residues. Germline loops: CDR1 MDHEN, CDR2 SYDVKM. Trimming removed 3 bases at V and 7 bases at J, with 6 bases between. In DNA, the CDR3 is TGTGCCAGCAGTTTCCTCCGTGGCTACACCTTC. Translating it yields CASSFLRGYTF.

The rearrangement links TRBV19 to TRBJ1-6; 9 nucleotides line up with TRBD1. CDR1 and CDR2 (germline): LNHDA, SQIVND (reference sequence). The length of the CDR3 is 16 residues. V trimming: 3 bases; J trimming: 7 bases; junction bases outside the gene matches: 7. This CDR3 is CASSMGTGRSNSPLHF. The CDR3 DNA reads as TGTGCCAGTAGTATGGGGACAGGGCGGTCGAATTCACCCCTCCACTTT.

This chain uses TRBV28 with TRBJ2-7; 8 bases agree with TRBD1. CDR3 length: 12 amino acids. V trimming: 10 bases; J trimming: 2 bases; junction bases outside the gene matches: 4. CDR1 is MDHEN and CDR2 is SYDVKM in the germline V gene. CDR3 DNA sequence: TGTGCCACCGACAGGGGACCCTACGAGCAGTACTTC. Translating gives CATDRGPYEQYF.

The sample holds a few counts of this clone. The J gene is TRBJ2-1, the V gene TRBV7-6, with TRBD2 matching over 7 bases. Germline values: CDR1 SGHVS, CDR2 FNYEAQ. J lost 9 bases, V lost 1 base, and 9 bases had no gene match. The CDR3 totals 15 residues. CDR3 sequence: CASSLEVAGSGEQFF. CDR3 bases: TGTGCCAGCAGCTTAGAGGTAGCGGGTAGTGGTGAGCAGTTCTTC.

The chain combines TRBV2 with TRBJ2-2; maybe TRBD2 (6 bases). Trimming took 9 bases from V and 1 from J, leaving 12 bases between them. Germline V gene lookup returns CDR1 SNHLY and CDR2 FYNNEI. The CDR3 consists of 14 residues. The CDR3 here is CASRVEGNTGELFF. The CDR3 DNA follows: TGTGCCAGTCGAGTGGAGGGGAACACCGGGGAGCTGTTTTTT.

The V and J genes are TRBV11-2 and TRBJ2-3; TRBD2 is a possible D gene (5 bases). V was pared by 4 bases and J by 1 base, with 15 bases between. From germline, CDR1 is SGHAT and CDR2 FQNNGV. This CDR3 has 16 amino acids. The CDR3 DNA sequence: TGTGCCAGCAGCTCAACGGCGGGCTTGCGCACAGATACGCAGTATTTT. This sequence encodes CASSSTAGLRTDTQYF.